This T cell receptor (beta chain) was recovered during a study of T cell responses to AZD1222 COVID-19 vaccine. General study points: Repertoires were collected only later (after the peak T cell response had occurred). Females made up more of the donors, who were largely white British, and clonal diversity may have come out too low.

Profiled with immunoSEQ multiplex PCR; TCRdb holds only in-frame clones, not every one. The sample contains some 120,000 clones, about 86% of which appear only once. Concerning this clone: The antigen is undetermined.

Trimming took 4 bases from V and 1 from J; bases not matched to a gene: 5. The CDR3 runs to 16 residues. Germline V lookup: CDR1 SGHVS, CDR2 FQNEAQ. The gene calls are TRBV7-8 and TRBJ1-5, with 9 positions matching TRBD1. The sequenced sample was peripheral blood, obtained on day 0 of AZD1222 vaccination. This TCR came from an adult in good health. The CDR3 sequence is CASSSRTGVSNQPQHF. The CDR3 nucleotides are TGTGCCAGCAGCTCCCGGACAGGGGTAAGCAATCAGCCCCAGCATTTT. Looking up the rest from reference TRBV7-8 and TRBJ1-5 gives the full variable domain: GAGVSQSPRYKVAKRGQDVALRCDPISGHVSLFWYQQALGQGPEFLTYFQNEAQLDKSGLPSDRFFAERPEGSVSTLKIQRTQQEDSAVYLCASSSRTGVSNQPQHFGDGTRLSIL.